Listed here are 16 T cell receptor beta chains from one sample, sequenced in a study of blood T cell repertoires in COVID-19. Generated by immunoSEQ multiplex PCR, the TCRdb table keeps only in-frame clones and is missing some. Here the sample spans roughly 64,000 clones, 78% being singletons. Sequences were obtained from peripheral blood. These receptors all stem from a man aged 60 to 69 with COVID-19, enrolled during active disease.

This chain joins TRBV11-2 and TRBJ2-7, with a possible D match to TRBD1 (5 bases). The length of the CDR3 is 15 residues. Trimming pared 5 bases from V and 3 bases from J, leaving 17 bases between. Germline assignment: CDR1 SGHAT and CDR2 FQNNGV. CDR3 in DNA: TGTGCCAGCAGCCAGTCAAGTGACAGAAACTACGAGCAGTACTTC. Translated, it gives CASSQSSDRNYEQYF.

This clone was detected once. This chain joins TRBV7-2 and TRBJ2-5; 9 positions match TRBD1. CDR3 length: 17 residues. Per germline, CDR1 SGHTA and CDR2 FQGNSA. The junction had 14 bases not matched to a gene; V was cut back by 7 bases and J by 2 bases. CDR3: CASKARDRVMGQETQYF. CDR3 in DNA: TGTGCCAGCAAAGCACGGGACAGGGTAATGGGACAAGAGACCCAGTACTTC. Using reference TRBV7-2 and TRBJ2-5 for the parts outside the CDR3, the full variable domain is GAGVSQSPSNKVTEKGKDVELRCDPISGHTALYWYRQSLGQGLEFLIYFQGNSAPDKSGLPSDRFSAERTGGSVSTLTIQRTQQEDSAVYLCASKARDRVMGQETQYFGPGTRLLVL.

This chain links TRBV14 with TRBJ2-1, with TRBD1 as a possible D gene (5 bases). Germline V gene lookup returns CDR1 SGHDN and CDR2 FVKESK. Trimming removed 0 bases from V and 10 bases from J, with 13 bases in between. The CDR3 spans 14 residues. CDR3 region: CASSQDWGLVEQFF. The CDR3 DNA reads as TGTGCCAGCAGCCAAGATTGGGGCTTGGTCGAGCAGTTCTTC.

CDR3 sequence (DNA): TGTGCCAGCAGTTTAGGAGCGGGGTCCTATGGCTACACCTTC. Its protein product is CASSLGAGSYGYTF. The chain is built from TRBV28 and TRBJ1-2; D call uncertain. The CDR3 spans 14 residues. Germline V CDR1 and CDR2: MDHEN, SYDVKM. V shed 2 bases and J shed 4 bases, with 11 bases lying between them.

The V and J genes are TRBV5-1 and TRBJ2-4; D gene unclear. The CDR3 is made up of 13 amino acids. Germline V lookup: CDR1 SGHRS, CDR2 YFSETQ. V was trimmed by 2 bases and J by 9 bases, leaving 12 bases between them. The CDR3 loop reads CASSFDAPGIQYF. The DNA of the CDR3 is TGCGCCAGCAGCTTTGATGCCCCGGGCATTCAGTACTTC.

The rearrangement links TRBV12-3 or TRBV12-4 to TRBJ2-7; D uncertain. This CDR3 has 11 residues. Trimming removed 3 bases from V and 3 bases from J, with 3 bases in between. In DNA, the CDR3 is TGTGCCAGCAGTTTCGTCTACGAGCAGTACTTC. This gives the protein CASSFVYEQYF.

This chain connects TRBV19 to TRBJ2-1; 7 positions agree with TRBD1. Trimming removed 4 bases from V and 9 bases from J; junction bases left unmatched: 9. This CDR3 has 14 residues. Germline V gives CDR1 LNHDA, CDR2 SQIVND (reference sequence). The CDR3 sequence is CASSTSQGQGEQFF. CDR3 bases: TGTGCCAGTAGTACCTCACAGGGGCAGGGTGAGCAGTTCTTC.

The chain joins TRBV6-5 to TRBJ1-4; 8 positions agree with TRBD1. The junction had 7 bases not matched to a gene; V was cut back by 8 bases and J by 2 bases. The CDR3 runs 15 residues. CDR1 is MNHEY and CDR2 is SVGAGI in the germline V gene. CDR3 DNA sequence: TGTGCCAGCGGACTAACAGGGGGGACTAATGAAAAACTGTTTTTT. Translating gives CASGLTGGTNEKLFF.

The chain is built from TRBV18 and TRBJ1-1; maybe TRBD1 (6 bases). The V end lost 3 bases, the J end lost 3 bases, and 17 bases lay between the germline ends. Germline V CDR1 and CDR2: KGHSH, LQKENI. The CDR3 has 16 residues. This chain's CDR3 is CASSPQGQLGYTEAFF. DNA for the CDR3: TGTGCCAGCTCACCTCAGGGGCAGTTGGGGTACACTGAAGCTTTCTTT.

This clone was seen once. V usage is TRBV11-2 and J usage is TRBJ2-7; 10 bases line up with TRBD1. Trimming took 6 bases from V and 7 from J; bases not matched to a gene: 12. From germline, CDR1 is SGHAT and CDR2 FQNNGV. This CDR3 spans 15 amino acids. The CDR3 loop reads CASRFGGDRGFEQYF. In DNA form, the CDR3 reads TGTGCCAGCAGGTTCGGGGGGGACAGGGGCTTTGAGCAGTACTTC.

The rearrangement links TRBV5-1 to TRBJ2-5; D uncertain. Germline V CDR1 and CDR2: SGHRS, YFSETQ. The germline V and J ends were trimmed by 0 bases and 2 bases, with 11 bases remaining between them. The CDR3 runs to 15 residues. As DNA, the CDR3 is TGCGCCAGCAGCTTGGAGGTTAGCTGGCAAGAGACCCAGTACTTC. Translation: CASSLEVSWQETQYF.

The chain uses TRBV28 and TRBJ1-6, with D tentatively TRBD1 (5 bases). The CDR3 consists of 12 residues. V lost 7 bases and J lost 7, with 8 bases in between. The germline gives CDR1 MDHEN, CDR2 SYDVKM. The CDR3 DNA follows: TGTGCCAGCAACACAGGAAATTCACCCCTCCACTTT. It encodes CASNTGNSPLHF.

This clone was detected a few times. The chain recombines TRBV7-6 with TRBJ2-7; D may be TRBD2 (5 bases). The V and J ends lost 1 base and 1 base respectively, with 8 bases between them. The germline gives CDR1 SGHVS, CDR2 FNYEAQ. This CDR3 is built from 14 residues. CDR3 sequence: CASSLVEGSYEQYF. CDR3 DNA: TGTGCCAGCAGCTTAGTAGAGGGTTCCTACGAGCAGTACTTC.

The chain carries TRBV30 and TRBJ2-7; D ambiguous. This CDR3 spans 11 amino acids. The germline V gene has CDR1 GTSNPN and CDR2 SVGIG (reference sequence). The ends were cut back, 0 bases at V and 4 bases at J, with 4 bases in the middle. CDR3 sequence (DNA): TGTGCCTGGAGTGTTCAGTACGAGCAGTACTTC. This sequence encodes CAWSVQYEQYF. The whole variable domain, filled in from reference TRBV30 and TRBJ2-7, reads SQTIHQWPATLVQPVGSPLSLECTVEGTSNPNLYWYRQAAGRGLQLLFYSVGIGQISSEVPQNLSASRPQDRQFILSSKKLLLSDSGFYLCAWSVQYEQYFGPGTRLTVT.

In DNA form, the CDR3 reads TGCGCCAGCATACAGGGGGGCAACACTGAAGCTTTCTTT. Protein: CASIQGGNTEAFF. The chain joins TRBV23-1 to TRBJ1-1; 8 bases line up with TRBD1. TRBV23-1 is assigned to the ORF class and has an uncertain function. Losses at the gene ends were 7 bases for V and 2 bases for J; bases not matched to a gene: 3. CDR3 length equals 13 residues.

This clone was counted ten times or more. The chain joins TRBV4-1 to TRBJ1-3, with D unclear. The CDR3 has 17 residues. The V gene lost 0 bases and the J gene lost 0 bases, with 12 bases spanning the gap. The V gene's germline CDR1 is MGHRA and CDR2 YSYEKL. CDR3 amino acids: CASSQDSSSFSGNTIYF. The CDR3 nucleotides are TGCGCCAGCAGCCAAGATAGCTCTTCTTTCTCTGGAAACACCATATATTTT.